This TCR beta chain is drawn from a study of cytomegalovirus exposure and HLA in healthy donors. Trimming stripped 8 bases from V and 5 bases from J, with 13 bases between. From germline, CDR1 is SNHLY and CDR2 FYNNEI. This CDR3 has 14 residues. The PCR made use of 60 Vbeta and 13 Jbeta primers. Profiled with immunoSEQ multiplex PCR; TCRdb holds only in-frame clones, not every one. The repertoire holds about 110,000 clones, less than 90% seen once, with under 0.3% in the top ten. The sequencing sample was made of PBMCs. The origin of this receptor is a man over 45 in good health and CMV-seronegative. The J gene is TRBJ1-6, the V gene TRBV2, with D unresolved. CDR3 bases: TGTGCCAGCTATGAGGTGAGGGATAATTCACCCCTCCACTTT. Its protein product is CASYEVRDNSPLHF.